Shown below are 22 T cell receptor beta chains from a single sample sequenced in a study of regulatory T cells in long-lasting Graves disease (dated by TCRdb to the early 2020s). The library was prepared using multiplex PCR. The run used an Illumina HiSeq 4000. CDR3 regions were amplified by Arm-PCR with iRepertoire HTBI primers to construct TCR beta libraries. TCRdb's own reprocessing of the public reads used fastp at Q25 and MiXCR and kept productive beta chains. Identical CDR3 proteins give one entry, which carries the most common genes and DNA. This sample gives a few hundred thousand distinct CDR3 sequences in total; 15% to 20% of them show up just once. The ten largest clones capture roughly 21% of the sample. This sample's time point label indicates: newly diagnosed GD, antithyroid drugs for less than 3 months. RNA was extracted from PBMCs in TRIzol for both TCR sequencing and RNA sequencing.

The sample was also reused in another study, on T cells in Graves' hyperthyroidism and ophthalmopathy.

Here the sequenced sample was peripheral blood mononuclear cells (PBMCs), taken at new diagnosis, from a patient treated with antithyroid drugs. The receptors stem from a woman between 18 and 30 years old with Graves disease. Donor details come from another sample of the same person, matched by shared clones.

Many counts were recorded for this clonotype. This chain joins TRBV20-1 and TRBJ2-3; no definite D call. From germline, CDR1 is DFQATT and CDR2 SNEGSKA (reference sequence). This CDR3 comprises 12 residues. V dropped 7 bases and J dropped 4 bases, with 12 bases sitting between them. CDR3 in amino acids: CSVRVIADTQYF. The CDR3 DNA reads TGCAGTGTAAGGGTGATCGCAGATACGCAGTATTTT.

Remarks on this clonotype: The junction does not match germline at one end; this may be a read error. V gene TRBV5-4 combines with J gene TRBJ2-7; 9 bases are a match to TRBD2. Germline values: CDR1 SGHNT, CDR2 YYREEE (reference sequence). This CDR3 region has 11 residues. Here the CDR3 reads CASKGSGSQYF. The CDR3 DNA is TGCGCCAGCAAGGGTAGCGGGAGCCAGTACTTC.

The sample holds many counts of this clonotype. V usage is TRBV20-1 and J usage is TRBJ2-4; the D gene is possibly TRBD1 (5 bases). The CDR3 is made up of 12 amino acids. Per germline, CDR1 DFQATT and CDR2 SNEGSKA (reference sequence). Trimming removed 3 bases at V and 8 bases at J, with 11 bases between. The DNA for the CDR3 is TGCAGTGCTAGGCAGGGTCCGGACATTCAGTACTTC. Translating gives CSARQGPDIQYF.

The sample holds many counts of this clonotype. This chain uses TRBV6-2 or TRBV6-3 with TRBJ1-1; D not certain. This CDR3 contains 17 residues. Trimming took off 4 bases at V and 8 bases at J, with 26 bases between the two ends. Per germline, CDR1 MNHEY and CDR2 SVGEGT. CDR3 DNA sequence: TGTGCCAGCAGTTTGGGCGAATCCGGACTATTACTTGGAGAAGCTTTCTTT. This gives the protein CASSLGESGLLLGEAFF.

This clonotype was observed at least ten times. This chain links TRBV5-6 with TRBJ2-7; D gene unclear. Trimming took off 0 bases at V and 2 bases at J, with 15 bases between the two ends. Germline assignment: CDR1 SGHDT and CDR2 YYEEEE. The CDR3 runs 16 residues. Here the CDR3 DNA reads TGTGCCAGCAGCTTGGGCGGAGCGAGCGCAGCCTACGAGCAGTACTTC. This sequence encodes CASSLGGASAAYEQYF. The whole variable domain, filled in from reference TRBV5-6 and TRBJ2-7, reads DAGVTQSPTHLIKTRGQQVTLRCSPKSGHDTVSWYQQALGQGPQFIFQYYEEEERQRGNFPDRFSGHQFPNYSSELNVNALLLGDSALYLCASSLGGASAAYEQYFGPGTRLTVT.

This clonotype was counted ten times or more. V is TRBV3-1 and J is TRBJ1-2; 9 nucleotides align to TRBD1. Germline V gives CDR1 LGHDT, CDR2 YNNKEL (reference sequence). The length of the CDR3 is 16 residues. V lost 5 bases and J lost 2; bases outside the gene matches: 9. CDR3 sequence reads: CASSAGTGSSNYGYTF. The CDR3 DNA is TGTGCCAGCAGCGCCGGGACAGGGAGCTCCAACTATGGCTACACCTTC.

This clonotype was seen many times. The CDR3 DNA sequence: TGTGCCAGCAGTTTAATGACAGTTGGCTACGAGCAGTACTTC. Translated, it gives CASSLMTVGYEQYF. The chain employs TRBV28 and TRBJ2-7, with TRBD1 as a possible D gene (5 bases). The CDR3 has 14 amino acids. Trimming took off 2 bases at V and 3 bases at J, with 11 bases between the two ends. Germline V gene data show CDR1 as MDHEN and CDR2 as SYDVKM.

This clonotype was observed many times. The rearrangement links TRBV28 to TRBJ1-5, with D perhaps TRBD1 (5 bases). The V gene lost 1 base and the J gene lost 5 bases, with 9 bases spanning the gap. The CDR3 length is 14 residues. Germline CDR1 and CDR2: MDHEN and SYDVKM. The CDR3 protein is CASSLLGDHQPQHF. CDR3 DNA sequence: TGTGCCAGCAGTTTATTAGGGGACCATCAGCCCCAGCATTTT.

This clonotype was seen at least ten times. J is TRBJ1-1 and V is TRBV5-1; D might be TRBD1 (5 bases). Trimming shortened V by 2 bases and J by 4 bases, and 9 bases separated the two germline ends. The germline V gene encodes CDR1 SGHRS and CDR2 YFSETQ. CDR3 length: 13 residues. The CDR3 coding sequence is TGCGCCAGCAGCTTCCCGGGGGGCACTGAAGCTTTCTTT. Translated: CASSFPGGTEAFF.

Here the CDR3 DNA reads TGTGCCACCAGTGACTACCGACAGGGCCAAAACACAGATACGCAGTATTTT. This encodes CATSDYRQGQNTDTQYF. The V gene is TRBV24-1, the J gene TRBJ2-3, with 7 bases that match TRBD1. The CDR3 is 17 residues long. V lost 4 bases and J lost 2; bases outside the gene matches: 11. CDR1 and CDR2 (germline): KGHDR, SFDVKD.

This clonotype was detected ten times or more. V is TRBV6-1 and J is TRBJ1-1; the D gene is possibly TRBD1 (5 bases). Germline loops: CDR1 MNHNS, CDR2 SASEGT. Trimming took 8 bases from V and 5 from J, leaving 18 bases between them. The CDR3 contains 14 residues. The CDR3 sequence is CASRGTNRGTEAFF. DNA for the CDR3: TGTGCCAGCCGGGGGACGAACCGGGGTACTGAAGCTTTCTTT.

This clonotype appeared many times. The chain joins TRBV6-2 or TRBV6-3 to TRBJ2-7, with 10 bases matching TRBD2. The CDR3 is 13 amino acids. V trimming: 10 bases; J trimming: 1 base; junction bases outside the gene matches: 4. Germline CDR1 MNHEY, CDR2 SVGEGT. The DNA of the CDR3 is TGTGCCACCGGGACTAGCGTATCCTACGAGCAGTACTTC. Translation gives CATGTSVSYEQYF.

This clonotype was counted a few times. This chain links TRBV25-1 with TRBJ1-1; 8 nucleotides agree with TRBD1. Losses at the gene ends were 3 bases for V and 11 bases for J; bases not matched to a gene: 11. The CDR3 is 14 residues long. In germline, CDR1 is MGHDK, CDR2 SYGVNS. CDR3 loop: CASSDPGQGTGAFF. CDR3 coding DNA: TGTGCCAGCAGTGACCCTGGACAGGGTACCGGGGCTTTCTTT.

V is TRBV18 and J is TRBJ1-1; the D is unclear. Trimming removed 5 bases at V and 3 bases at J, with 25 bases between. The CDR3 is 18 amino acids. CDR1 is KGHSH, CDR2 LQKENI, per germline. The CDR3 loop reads CASSTRLAGAQTDTEAFF. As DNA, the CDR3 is TGTGCCAGCTCAACCAGGCTCGCGGGAGCCCAGACGGACACTGAAGCTTTCTTT.

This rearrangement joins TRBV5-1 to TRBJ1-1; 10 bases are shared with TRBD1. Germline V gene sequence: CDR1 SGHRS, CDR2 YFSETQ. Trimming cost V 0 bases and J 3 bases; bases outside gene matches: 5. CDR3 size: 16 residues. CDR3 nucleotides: TGCGCCAGCAGCTTGGAGGGACAGGGGAAGGACACTGAAGCTTTCTTT. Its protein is CASSLEGQGKDTEAFF.

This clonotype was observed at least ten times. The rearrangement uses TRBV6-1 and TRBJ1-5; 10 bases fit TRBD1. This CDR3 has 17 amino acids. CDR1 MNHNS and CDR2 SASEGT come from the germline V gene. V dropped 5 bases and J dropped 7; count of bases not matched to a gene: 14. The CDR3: CASSLHERDRGYQPQHF. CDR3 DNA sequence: TGTGCCAGCAGTCTCCATGAGAGGGACAGGGGATACCAGCCCCAGCATTTT.

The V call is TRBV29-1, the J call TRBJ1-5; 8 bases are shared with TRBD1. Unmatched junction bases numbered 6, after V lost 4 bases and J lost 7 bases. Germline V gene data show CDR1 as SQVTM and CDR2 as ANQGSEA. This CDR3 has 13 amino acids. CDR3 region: CSVARGLEQPQHF. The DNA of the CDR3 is TGCAGCGTTGCCAGGGGGCTCGAGCAGCCCCAGCATTTT.

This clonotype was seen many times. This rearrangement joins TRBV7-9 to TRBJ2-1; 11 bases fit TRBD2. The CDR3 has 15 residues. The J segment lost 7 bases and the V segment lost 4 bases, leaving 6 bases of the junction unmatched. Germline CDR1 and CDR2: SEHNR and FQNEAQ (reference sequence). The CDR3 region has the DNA TGTGCCAGCAGCTCAGTAGCGGGGGGGGGAAATGAGCAGTTCTTC. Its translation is CASSSVAGGGNEQFF. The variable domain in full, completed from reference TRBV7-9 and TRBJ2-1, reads DTGVSQNPRHKITKRGQNVTFRCDPISEHNRLYWYRQTLGQGPEFLTYFQNEAQLEKSRLLSDRFSAERPKGSFSTLEIQRTEQGDSAMYLCASSSVAGGGNEQFFGPGTRLTVL.

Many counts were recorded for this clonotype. The CDR3 DNA is TGTGCCAGCAGCTTACCCGGGATTCCCGGGGAGCTGTTTTTT. The encoded protein is CASSLPGIPGELFF. The rearrangement joins TRBV11-2 to TRBJ2-2; tentatively, D is TRBD2 (5 bases). There are 14 residues in the CDR3. Deletions cut 2 bases from V and 6 bases from J, with 10 bases between. The V gene's germline CDR1 is SGHAT and CDR2 FQNNGV.

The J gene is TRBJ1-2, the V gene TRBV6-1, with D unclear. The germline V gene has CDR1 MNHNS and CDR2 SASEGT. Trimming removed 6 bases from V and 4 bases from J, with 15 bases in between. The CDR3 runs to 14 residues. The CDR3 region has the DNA TGTGCCAGCAGGCCCGAGTGGGCAGCCTATGGCTACACCTTC. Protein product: CASRPEWAAYGYTF.

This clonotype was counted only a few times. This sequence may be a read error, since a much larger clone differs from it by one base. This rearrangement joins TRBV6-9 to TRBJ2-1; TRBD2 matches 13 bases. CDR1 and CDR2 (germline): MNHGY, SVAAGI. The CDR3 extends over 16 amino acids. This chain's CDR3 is CASSWGLAGPQETRYF. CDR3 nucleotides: TGTGCCAGCAGTTGGGGACTAGCGGGACCCCAAGAGACCCGGTACTTC.

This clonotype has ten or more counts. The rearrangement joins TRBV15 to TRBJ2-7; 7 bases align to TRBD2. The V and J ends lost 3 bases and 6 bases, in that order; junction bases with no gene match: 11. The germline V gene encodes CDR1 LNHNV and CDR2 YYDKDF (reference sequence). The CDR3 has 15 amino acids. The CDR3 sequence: CATSSALVAGVEQYF. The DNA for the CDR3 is TGTGCCACCAGCAGTGCCCTAGTGGCGGGAGTCGAGCAGTACTTC.